This T cell receptor beta chain was captured by sequencing in a study of breast tumors, draining lymph nodes, adjacent tissues. Axillary draining lymph nodes of breast cancer patients supplied the node samples. Germline values: CDR1 SGDLS, CDR2 YYNGEE. V lost 0 bases and J 4 bases, leaving 15 bases between the germline ends. This CDR3 has 16 residues. On this clonotype itself: What it binds is not known.

Study-level points and caveats: Tumor repertoires ranked between lymph nodes and nontumor tissue in diversity, with V and J gene preferences. Data fit most tumor T cells coming from lymph node, expanding in tumor. That most tumor T cells come from lymph nodes remained unproven. Luminal-like breast cancer showed significantly greater tumor-nontumor repertoire similarity than basal-like breast cancer did.

Each CDR3 protein gets one entry after TCRdb re-called the multiplex PCR reads with MiXCR. In the table there are about 200,000 distinct CDR3 sequences, around 33% of which are singletons. Sequences were obtained from axillary lymph node tissue. The chain is built from TRBV9 and TRBJ2-3, with D possibly TRBD2 on 7 matching bases. This clonotype originated in a female donor with breast cancer. Some clones in this sample may be carry-over from other donors' samples. The CDR3 bases are TGTGCCAGCAGCGTAGGGGGGGGCCGGCGCGCAGATACGCAGTATTTT. Translation gives CASSVGGGRRADTQYF.